These T cell receptor beta chains were read from a single sample in a study of shared clonotypes between healthy human individuals. Only in-frame clones appear in the TCRdb table, and some are missing; sequencing was by immunoSEQ multiplex PCR. The sample shows around 2.5 million clones, approximately 93% of them seen only once. The sequenced material came from naive CD4+ T cells from PBMCs. All receptors come from a man aged 18 to 29 in good health. Some clones in this sample may be carry-over from other donors' samples. CDR3s include the opening cysteine and the closing phenylalanine or tryptophan. The order of the fields is clone size, D gene, J gene, V gene, CDR3 DNA, CDR3 protein. The D gene is left open where the match is weak. The listing skips clone size in some rows; elsewhere it reads once, few, many or a size class.

>NA|TRBD1|TRBJ1-1|TRBV28
TGTGCCAGCAGTTCCCTTACAGGGGATAAAGCTGAAGCTTTCTTT
CASSSLTGDKAEAFF
>NA|NA|TRBJ1-2|TRBV10-3
TGTGCCATCAGTGGGACGGGAGAAAATGGCTACACCTTC
CAISGTGENGYTF
>once|TRBD1|TRBJ1-4|TRBV19
TGTGCCAGTAGTATGACAGTACAGGGGGCTGAAAAACTGTTTTTT
CASSMTVQGAEKLFF
>NA|TRBD2|TRBJ2-5|TRBV7-6
TGTGCCAGCAGCTTAGGACCTCGGGGGGGAGGGCAAGAGACCCAGTACTTC
CASSLGPRGGGQETQYF
>NA|TRBD1|TRBJ1-5|TRBV5-1
TGCGCCAGCAGCATAGGGACAGGGGGCTGGCAGCCCCAGCATTTT
CASSIGTGGWQPQHF
>NA|TRBD1|TRBJ2-5|TRBV7-9
TGTGCCAGCAGCGAAACGTTGGGGGACAGGTACTTC
CASSETLGDRYF
>NA|TRBD1|TRBJ1-2|TRBV6-1
TGTGCCAGCACCCCGGGACAGGGGTACTATGGCTACACCTTC
CASTPGQGYYGYTF
>NA|TRBD1|TRBJ2-1|TRBV28
TGTGCCAGCATTCAGGGGGCAAGCGCCTACAATGAGCAGTTCTTC
CASIQGASAYNEQFF
>NA|NA|TRBJ1-5|TRBV5-1
TGCGCCAGCAGCTTGGGTGATATTGGGCAGCCCCAGCATTTT
CASSLGDIGQPQHF
>NA|NA|TRBJ1-1|TRBV5-5
TGTGCCAGCAGTAGTACCGTCCTGAACACTGAAGCTTTCTTT
CASSSTVLNTEAFF
>NA|NA|TRBJ2-4|TRBV7-2
TGTGCCAGCAGAAACGGGCAGTTAGCCAAAAACATTCAGTACTTC
CASRNGQLAKNIQYF
>NA|NA|TRBJ1-5|TRBV5-1
TGCGCCAGCAGCTTACGGGGAGAGTTCAATCAGCCCCAGCATTTT
CASSLRGEFNQPQHF
>NA|NA|TRBJ1-5|TRBV2
TGTGCCAGCAGTGGGCCGGCGGGAAGGGGGGCCCAGCATTTT
CASSGPAGRGAQHF
>NA|TRBD2|TRBJ2-5|TRBV7-7
TGTGCCAGCAGCCGCCGGGGACTAGGAGAGACCCAGTACTTC
CASSRRGLGETQYF
>NA|TRBD2|TRBJ2-1|TRBV4-1
TGCGCCAGCAGCACCCGACTAGCGGGAGCGGTGACCTACAATGAGCAGTTCTTC
CASSTRLAGAVTYNEQFF
>few|NA|TRBJ1-1|TRBV10-3
TGTGCCAGTATGGACAACACTGAAGCTTTCTTT
CASMDNTEAFF
>NA|TRBD1|TRBJ2-7|TRBV28
TGTGCCAGCAGTTTATGGGACAGGGGGCTGAAATACGAGCAGTACTTC
CASSLWDRGLKYEQYF
>NA|NA|TRBJ2-7|TRBV28
TGTGCCAGCAGTTCGGTCAACGAGCAGTACTTC
CASSSVNEQYF
>NA|NA|TRBJ1-1|TRBV7-9
TGTGCCAGCAGCGAAACAGGGAGAGCTTTCTTT
CASSETGRAFF
>NA|NA|TRBJ1-2|TRBV7-2
TGTGCCAGCAGCTCGAATAAGACTAGAGACTATATCTATGGCTACACCTTC
CASSSNKTRDYIYGYTF
>NA|NA|TRBJ1-3|TRBV18
TGTGCCAGCTCCCCCGGGAGACAAACCCCTGGAAACACCATATATTTT
CASSPGRQTPGNTIYF
>NA|NA|TRBJ1-1|TRBV2
TGTGCCAGCAGTGACAGCAGTGGGGGCACTGAAGCTTTCTTT
CASSDSSGGTEAFF
>once|TRBD2|TRBJ2-1|TRBV4-1
TGCGCCAGCAGCCAAGATCAGGGAGGGTACAATGAGCAGTTCTTC
CASSQDQGGYNEQFF
>NA|TRBD2|TRBJ2-1|TRBV14
TGTGCCAGCAGCCAAGATCTTCAATTCCATAGGGACTATCTCTATTCCTACAATGAGCAGTTCTTC
CASSQDLQFHRDYLYSYNEQFF
>NA|TRBD2|TRBJ2-5|TRBV7-8
TGTGCCAGCAGCCCCGGGAACGGGAGGGTCCAAGAGACCCAGTACTTC
CASSPGNGRVQETQYF
>NA|NA|TRBJ1-2|TRBV4-2
TGTGCCAGCAGCCAACACAGCCTCTATGGCTACACCTTC
CASSQHSLYGYTF
>once|NA|TRBJ2-6|TRBV29-1
TGCAGCGTTGAAGATCAGGCTTATGTCTCTGGGGCCAACGTCCTGACTTTC
CSVEDQAYVSGANVLTF
>few|NA|TRBJ2-2|TRBV19
TGTGCCAGTAGTAAAGCAGGAACCGGGGAGCTGTTTTTT
CASSKAGTGELFF
>NA|TRBD2|TRBJ2-7|TRBV28
TGTGCCAGCAGTTTATCTGGGGCTAGCGGGCTGAGTTACGAGCAGTACTTC
CASSLSGASGLSYEQYF
>once|TRBD1|TRBJ1-4|TRBV18
TGTGCCAGCTCACCGCGACAGGGTTTCGGTGAAAAACTGTTTTTT
CASSPRQGFGEKLFF
>NA|NA|TRBJ2-7|TRBV7-2
TGTGCCAGCAGCACTGGGACGTCAGTTTCCTACGAGCAGTACTTC
CASSTGTSVSYEQYF
>NA|NA|TRBJ1-4|TRBV28
TGTGCCAGCAGTTCACAGGGACGAGGTGAAAAACTGTTTTTT
CASSSQGRGEKLFF
>NA|TRBD2|TRBJ2-7|TRBV13
TGTGCCAGCAGCTTAGATGCGGGAGGGAACTACGAGCAGTACTTC
CASSLDAGGNYEQYF
>NA|NA|TRBJ2-7|TRBV28
TGTGCCAGCAGTTTCGGTCCAAGAGAGCAGTACTTC
CASSFGPREQYF
>once|NA|TRBJ2-5|TRBV10-3
TGTGCCATCAGTGAGGGTAAAGGACAGATCCAAGAGACCCAGTACTTC
CAISEGKGQIQETQYF
>NA|NA|TRBJ2-3|TRBV25-1
TGTGCCAGCAGTGCGGGCACAGATACGCAGTATTTT
CASSAGTDTQYF
>NA|TRBD1|TRBJ2-2|TRBV5-4
TGTGCCAGCAGCTGGGACAGGGGGACCGGGGAGCTGTTTTTT
CASSWDRGTGELFF
>NA|TRBD2|TRBJ2-3|TRBV4-3
TGCGCCAGCAGCCAAGGGGGGGCGGGAGGACGCACAGATACGCAGTATTTT
CASSQGGAGGRTDTQYF
>few|NA|TRBJ2-2|TRBV15
TGTGCCACCAGCCCTGACGGCCCCACAGGTAACACCGGGGAGCTGTTTTTT
CATSPDGPTGNTGELFF
>NA|NA|TRBJ1-4|TRBV7-6
TGTGCCAGCAGCTCCCGGTCCGCGGGACGGGATAATGAAAAACTGTTTTTT
CASSSRSAGRDNEKLFF
>NA|NA|TRBJ1-2|TRBV29-1
TGCAGCGTTGAAGATCAGGTCAGGGGATATGGCTACACCTTC
CSVEDQVRGYGYTF
>NA|NA|TRBJ1-1|TRBV6-5
TGTGCCAGCAGTTTGAACCTGGACGGGAACACTGAAGCTTTCTTT
CASSLNLDGNTEAFF
>NA|NA|TRBJ1-3|TRBV18
TGTGCCAGCTCACCGCCGAGTGCTGGAAACACCATATATTTT
CASSPPSAGNTIYF
>NA|TRBD2|TRBJ2-5|TRBV28
TGTGCCAGCACTAAGGCGGGACTAACAAGAGAAGAGACCCAGTACTTC
CASTKAGLTREETQYF
>NA|TRBD1|TRBJ2-3|TRBV5-1
TGCGCCAGCAGGAGACAGGGCATGTCAGATACGCAGTATTTT
CASRRQGMSDTQYF